This T cell receptor (beta chain) was identified in a study of T cells in Graves' hyperthyroidism and ophthalmopathy. The CDR3 is 16 residues long. Germline lookup yields CDR1 LGHNA and CDR2 YSLEER. V was pared by 0 bases and J by 4 bases, with 13 bases between. There were TCR beta CDR3 regions amplified from RNA transcripts. First-round RT-PCR with HTBI primers amplified the TCR CDR3 region. TCRdb re-analysed the multiplex PCR reads in MiXCR, keeping a single row per CDR3 protein. The sample contains around 580,000 distinct CDR3 sequences, about 43% of which appear only once. This chain links TRBV4-3 with TRBJ1-5, with TRBD1 as a possible D gene (5 bases). The clonotype comes from a woman between 18 and 29 years old with Graves' hyperthyroidism. Sequenced material: peripheral blood or thyroid tissue (not recorded which). Here the CDR3 reads CASSQDGGIRNQPQHF. DNA of the CDR3: TGCGCCAGCAGCCAAGATGGGGGTATCAGGAATCAGCCCCAGCATTTT.